One and the same sample provided the 17 T cell receptor beta chains below, sequenced in a study of blood T cell repertoires in COVID-19. Measured with immunoSEQ multiplex PCR; TCRdb has only the in-frame clones, and not every one. The top ten hold 4.5% to 7% of the sample, which has about 200,000 clones, about three quarters seen once. The material sequenced was peripheral blood. The receptors here all came from a woman in her 70s with acute or convalescent COVID-19.

The chain combines TRBV3-1 (or the pseudogene TRBV3-2) with TRBJ1-2; TRBD1 agrees at 8 bases. Trimming at V came to 5 bases and at J to 5 bases, leaving 10 bases not matched to a gene. CDR3 length: 15 amino acids. Germline CDR1 and CDR2: LGHDT and YNNKEL (reference sequence). CDR3 sequence: CASSREGQGEYGYTF. CDR3 bases: TGTGCCAGCAGCAGGGAAGGACAGGGTGAATATGGCTACACCTTC.

The chain couples TRBV9 to TRBJ2-7; TRBD2 matches 13 bases. CDR1 is SGDLS and CDR2 is YYNGEE in the germline V gene. The CDR3 loop spans 17 amino acids. The V gene end was trimmed by 4 bases and the J gene end by 1 base; junction bases not matched to a gene: 8. The CDR3 sequence is CASSPGLAGAFSYEQYF. For the CDR3, the DNA is TGTGCCAGCAGCCCCGGACTAGCGGGAGCCTTTTCCTACGAGCAGTACTTC.

This clone was observed a few times. The genes are TRBV7-9 and TRBJ2-2, with 13 nucleotides matching TRBD2. Trimming cost V 2 bases and J 5 bases; bases outside gene matches: 8. CDR3 length: 18 residues. Germline CDR1 and CDR2: SEHNR and FQNEAQ (reference sequence). CDR3 DNA: TGTGCCAGCAGCTTATACCTCGGACTAGCGGGAGAAACCGGGGAGCTGTTTTTT. Translation gives CASSLYLGLAGETGELFF.

The V call is TRBV30, the J call TRBJ2-7, with D perhaps matching TRBD2 (6 bases). V was cut by 1 base and J by 2 bases, with 18 bases left in between. The CDR3 has 16 amino acids. The germline V gene has CDR1 GTSNPN and CDR2 SVGIG (reference sequence). Written as DNA, the CDR3 is TGTGCCTGGAGTGGGGGGGACGGGAAGGACGCCTACGAGCAGTACTTC. Translation gives CAWSGGDGKDAYEQYF.

CDR3 sequence (DNA): TGCGCCAGCAGCTCCACAGGGGGCGCTGAAACCGGGGAGCTGTTTTTT. Its translation is CASSSTGGAETGELFF. V is TRBV5-1 and J is TRBJ2-2; 9 nucleotides match TRBD1. Germline trimming cut 3 bases from V and 5 bases from J; bases unmatched to any gene: 8. The germline V gene encodes CDR1 SGHRS and CDR2 YFSETQ. The CDR3 totals 16 residues.

This clone was counted between two and nine times. V is TRBV7-9 and J is TRBJ1-6; D gene ambiguous. Germline-derived CDR1 and CDR2 are SEHNR and FQNEAQ (reference sequence). Trimming took off 5 bases at V and 8 bases at J, with 10 bases between the two ends. The CDR3 has 13 amino acids. The CDR3 sequence is CASSPDKDSPLHF. The DNA for the CDR3 is TGTGCCAGCAGCCCAGACAAAGATTCACCCCTCCACTTT.

This clone has a single count. The chain recombines TRBV6-5 with TRBJ2-5; TRBD1 matches at 9 bases. The CDR3 sequence is 14 residues long. The junction had 7 bases not matched to a gene; V was cut back by 7 bases and J by 4 bases. Germline CDR1 is MNHEY and CDR2 is SVGAGI. In DNA, the CDR3 is TGTGCCAGCACGTTCCGGACAGGGGTAGAGACCCAGTACTTC. Translating gives CASTFRTGVETQYF.

CDR3 loop: CASSLGQVGANTEAFF. The CDR3 nucleotides read TGCGCCAGCAGCTTGGGGCAGGTGGGGGCGAACACTGAAGCTTTCTTT. V usage is TRBV5-1 and J usage is TRBJ1-1; TRBD1 is a possible D gene (6 bases). Germline assignment: CDR1 SGHRS and CDR2 YFSETQ. CDR3 size: 16 residues. Trimming pared 0 bases from V and 1 base from J, leaving 13 bases between.

This sequence joins TRBV27 and TRBJ1-2, with D perhaps TRBD1 (5 bases). V lost 3 bases to trimming and J lost 2 bases, with 7 bases between them. Germline V gene lookup returns CDR1 MNHEY and CDR2 SMNVEV (reference sequence). The CDR3 is made up of 13 amino acids. In nucleotides, the CDR3 is TGTGCCAGCAGTTTCAGGGCGAACTATGGCTACACCTTC. Translating it yields CASSFRANYGYTF.

This clone appeared a few times. V usage is TRBV30 and J usage is TRBJ2-6, with 11 bases aligning to TRBD2. J gave up 0 bases and V 3 bases, and 4 bases lay outside the gene matches. Germline values: CDR1 GTSNPN, CDR2 SVGIG (reference sequence). This CDR3 comprises 17 residues. The CDR3 sequence: CAWRPLAGVSGANVLTF. The CDR3 DNA follows: TGTGCCTGGAGGCCACTAGCGGGAGTCTCTGGGGCCAACGTCCTGACTTTC.

The gene calls are TRBV2 and TRBJ1-6; D gene ambiguous. Between the trimmed V and J ends, which lost 7 bases and 7 bases, there was a span of 11 bases. CDR1 and CDR2 (germline): SNHLY, FYNNEI. This CDR3 is built from 13 residues. In DNA form, the CDR3 reads TGTGCCAGCACCGCGTCTGAGAATTCACCCCTCCACTTT. Its translation is CASTASENSPLHF.

V gene TRBV7-2 combines with J gene TRBJ1-1; a weak D match, TRBD1 (6 bases). CDR3 size: 15 residues. Germline V gene sequence: CDR1 SGHTA, CDR2 FQGNSA. V was clipped by 6 bases and J by 0 bases, with 14 bases between them. CDR3 region: CASRYIQGVNTEAFF. CDR3 in DNA: TGTGCCAGCAGATATATACAGGGAGTGAACACTGAAGCTTTCTTT.

The chain combines TRBV29-1 with TRBJ1-1, with a weak D call TRBD1 (5 bases). The V and J ends lost 7 bases and 4 bases respectively, with 22 bases between them. CDR3 length equals 15 residues. Germline lookup yields CDR1 SQVTM and CDR2 ANQGSEA. The chain's CDR3 is CSAWGGYSWGTEAFF. For the CDR3, the DNA is TGCAGCGCATGGGGGGGATATTCTTGGGGCACTGAAGCTTTCTTT.

Only one count was recorded for this clone. The J gene is TRBJ2-7, the V gene TRBV7-8, with 9 bases aligning to TRBD2. The germline gives CDR1 SGHVS, CDR2 FQNEAQ. V dropped 0 bases and J dropped 0; count of bases not matched to a gene: 9. This CDR3 is 18 amino acids long. Written as DNA, the CDR3 is TGTGCCAGCAGCTTAGCGAGGGTAGCGGGAGTCCGCTCCTACGAGCAGTACTTC. Amino acids: CASSLARVAGVRSYEQYF.

This chain uses TRBV5-1 with TRBJ2-5, with 11 positions matching TRBD2. The CDR3 spans 15 residues. Germline V CDR1 and CDR2: SGHRS, YFSETQ. The V and J ends lost 5 bases and 2 bases, in that order; junction bases with no gene match: 5. The CDR3 here is CASSSGTSGQETQYF. Here the CDR3 DNA reads TGCGCCAGCAGTTCCGGGACTAGCGGACAAGAGACCCAGTACTTC.

The table lists this clone with a count of one. The chain uses TRBV5-1 and TRBJ2-7; 9 bases map to TRBD1. The V and J ends lost 4 bases and 2 bases, in that order; junction bases with no gene match: 4. CDR3 size: 14 residues. CDR1 is SGHRS and CDR2 is YFSETQ in the germline V gene. The CDR3 DNA follows: TGCGCCAGCAGCACTACAGGGGGCCCCTACGAGCAGTACTTC. Translating it yields CASSTTGGPYEQYF.

This chain joins TRBV30 and TRBJ2-5, with 10 bases lining up with TRBD1. The J segment lost 4 bases and the V segment lost 1 base, leaving 6 bases of the junction unmatched. Germline V gene lookup returns CDR1 GTSNPN and CDR2 SVGIG (reference sequence). This CDR3 comprises 15 residues. CDR3 sequence (DNA): TGTGCCTGGAGTGAGCTAGGACAGGGGGTAGAGACCCAGTACTTC. This sequence encodes CAWSELGQGVETQYF.